Sequencing of this T cell receptor (beta chain) was carried out in a study of glioma-infiltrating T cells. This clonotype came up many times. Antigen specificity is unknown. Using RNA template, CDR3s of TCR alpha and beta were amplified with iRepertoire arm-PCR. Input was roughly 85-450 ng of tissue mRNA or PBMC total RNA. One entry per CDR3 protein, called by TCRdb with MiXCR from the multiplex PCR reads. The sample includes tens of thousands of distinct CDR3 sequences, approximately 22% seen only once; the top ten take around 7%. The germline V gene has CDR1 KGHDR and CDR2 SFDVKD. The CDR3 consists of 15 residues. V gave up 7 bases and J gave up 10 bases, with 19 bases separating them. Whole-study findings and limits: Gliomas, especially low-grade, showed above-expected tissue-blood divergence; non-neoplastic patients showed below. CDR3 overlap between tissue and blood was very small.

The chain combines TRBV24-1 with TRBJ1-6; possibly TRBD1 for D (5 bases). The sample comprised glioma tissue, nonneoplastic brain tissue, or PBMCs (not recorded which). The sequence derives from a human donor with low-grade glioma or glioblastoma, undergoing nonglioma brain surgery, or in good health (not recorded which). CDR3 region: CATRVTTAQESPLHF. For the CDR3, the DNA is TGTGCCACCAGAGTTACGACAGCGCAGGAATCACCCCTCCACTTT.